The 8 T cell receptor beta chains presented below share a single source sample, sequenced in a study of OX40 agonist ivuxolimab in advanced cancers. Only in-frame clones appear in the TCRdb table, and some are missing; sequencing was by immunoSEQ multiplex PCR. This sample has roughly 45,000 clones, with approximately 83% found just once. The source material was CD4+ or CD8+ T cells sorted from blood, sampled in a trial of the OX40 agonist ivuxolimab. The receptors shown here come from an adult with an advanced solid tumor such as melanoma, head and neck, liver or kidney cancer.

V is TRBV10-3 and J is TRBJ2-3, with 7 bases fitting TRBD2. This CDR3 is 15 amino acids long. After removal of 9 bases from V and 3 bases from J, the junction contained 12 bases not matched to a gene. Per the germline V gene, CDR1 is ENHRY and CDR2 is SYGVKD. CDR3 coding DNA: TGTGCCATGGGAAAAACGGGGGGTCCAACAGATACGCAGTATTTT. Residues: CAMGKTGGPTDTQYF.

The chain recombines TRBV11-2 with TRBJ2-2; D might be TRBD1 (5 bases). Trimming pared 6 bases from V and 2 bases from J, leaving 16 bases between. This CDR3 spans 16 amino acids. Germline lookup yields CDR1 SGHAT and CDR2 FQNNGV. As DNA, the CDR3 is TGTGCCAGCAGATCATTAAGGGGTGCTAACACCGGGGAGCTGTTTTTT. Protein sequence: CASRSLRGANTGELFF.

This clone was seen only once. The chain recombines TRBV18 with TRBJ1-4; tentatively, D is TRBD1 (6 bases). The germline gives CDR1 KGHSH, CDR2 LQKENI. Trimming removed 2 bases at V and 7 bases at J, with 11 bases between. CDR3 length: 14 amino acids. Here the CDR3 DNA reads TGTGCCAGCTCACCAGGGGGCGCGAGTGAAAAACTGTTTTTT. It translates to CASSPGGASEKLFF. Using reference TRBV18 and TRBJ1-4 for the parts outside the CDR3, the full variable domain is NAGVMQNPRHLVRRRGQEARLRCSPMKGHSHVYWYRQLPEEGLKFMVYLQKENIIDESGMPKERFSAEFPKEGPSILRIQQVVRGDSAAYFCASSPGGASEKLFFGSGTQLSVL.

This chain links TRBV6-6 with TRBJ1-5; possible D gene TRBD1, 6 bases. CDR3 length: 16 amino acids. V lost 6 bases and J lost 6, with 21 bases in between. In germline, CDR1 is MNHNY, CDR2 SVGAGI (reference sequence). The CDR3 DNA sequence: TGTGCCAGCAGGTCCCGGGGGGAAGGGGGGAGTCAGCCCCAGCATTTT. It encodes CASRSRGEGGSQPQHF.

This chain links TRBV6-1 with TRBJ2-3, with D possibly being TRBD2 (6 bases). Germline V CDR1 and CDR2: MNHNS, SASEGT. The CDR3 contains 14 residues. The V gene lost 4 bases and the J gene lost 5 bases, with 13 bases spanning the gap. DNA for the CDR3: TGTGCCAGCAGTGTAGAAGCGGGTGGAGATACGCAGTATTTT. Translated: CASSVEAGGDTQYF.

This chain connects TRBV7-9 to TRBJ2-7, with TRBD2 matching over 12 bases. The CDR3 runs to 15 residues. Trimming removed 3 bases from V and 4 bases from J; junction bases left unmatched: 4. Germline CDR1 and CDR2: SEHNR and FQNEAQ (reference sequence). CDR3 sequence reads: CASSFSGLAGYEQYF. The CDR3 nucleotides are TGTGCCAGCAGCTTTTCCGGACTAGCGGGGTACGAGCAGTACTTC.

The rearrangement links TRBV2 to TRBJ2-3; 7 bases are a match to TRBD2. CDR3 size: 13 residues. Germline CDR1 is SNHLY and CDR2 is FYNNEI. V was pared by 7 bases and J by 3 bases, with 4 bases of the junction left unmatched. In DNA, the CDR3 is TGTGCCAGCAAGGCGGGAGTGACAGATACGCAGTATTTT. Its protein is CASKAGVTDTQYF.

The chain joins TRBV7-9 to TRBJ2-2, with D tentatively TRBD2 (5 bases). The CDR3 has 17 residues. V shed 1 base and J shed 4 bases, with 16 bases lying between them. CDR1 and CDR2 from the germline V gene are SEHNR and FQNEAQ (reference sequence). The CDR3 sequence: CASSLESGGAGTGELFF. In DNA form, the CDR3 reads TGTGCCAGCAGCTTAGAGAGCGGAGGCGCGGGCACCGGGGAGCTGTTTTTT.